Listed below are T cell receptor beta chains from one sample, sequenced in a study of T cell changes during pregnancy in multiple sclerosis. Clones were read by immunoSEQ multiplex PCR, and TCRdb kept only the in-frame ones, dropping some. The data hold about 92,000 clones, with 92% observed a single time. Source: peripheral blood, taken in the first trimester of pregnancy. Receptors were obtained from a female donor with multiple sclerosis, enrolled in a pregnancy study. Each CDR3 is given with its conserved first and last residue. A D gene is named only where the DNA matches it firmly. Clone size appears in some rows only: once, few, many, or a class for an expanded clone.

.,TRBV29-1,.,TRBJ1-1,TGCAGCGTTGCCCGGGGTGGGACTGAAGCTTTCTTT,CSVARGGTEAFF
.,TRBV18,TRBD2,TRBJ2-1,TGTGCCAGCTCACCACTTACTCCTAGCGGGAGGGGCAATGAGCAGTTCTTC,CASSPLTPSGRGNEQFF
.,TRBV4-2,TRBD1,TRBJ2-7,TGTGCCAGCAGCCAAGACCGGGACAGGGGCGAGCAGTACTTC,CASSQDRDRGEQYF
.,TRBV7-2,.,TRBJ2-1,TGTGCCAGCAGCTTATCCCTGAGCAATGAGCAGTTCTTC,CASSLSLSNEQFF
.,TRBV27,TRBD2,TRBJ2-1,TGTGCCAGCAGTTTACCTAGCGGGACCAATGAGCAGTTCTTC,CASSLPSGTNEQFF
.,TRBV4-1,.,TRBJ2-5,TGCGCCAGCAGCCAAGATCACACAGAGACCCAGTACTTC,CASSQDHTETQYF
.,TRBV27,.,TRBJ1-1,TGTGCCAGCAGGCCTAGGTTCGGGGGAATAGACACTGAAGCTTTCTTT,CASRPRFGGIDTEAFF
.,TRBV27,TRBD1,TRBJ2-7,TGTGCCAGCAGCTCCATAGGGACAGGGGGCGCCCGCTACGAGCAGTACTTC,CASSSIGTGGARYEQYF
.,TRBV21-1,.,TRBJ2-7,TGTGCCAGCAGCAAAAGTAGCCTGCCCTACGAGCAGTACTTC,CASSKSSLPYEQYF
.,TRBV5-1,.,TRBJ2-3,TGCGCCAGCAGCTTGGTCGGGGTCAGCACAGATACGCAGTATTTT,CASSLVGVSTDTQYF
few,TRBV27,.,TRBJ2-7,TGTGCCAGCAGTTCGGGTACCTACGAGCAGTACTTC,CASSSGTYEQYF
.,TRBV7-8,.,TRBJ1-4,TGTGCCAGCAGCGCGGACAGCGTAACTGAAAAACTGTTTTTT,CASSADSVTEKLFF
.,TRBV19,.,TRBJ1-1,TGTGCCAGTAGTATTACAGGGTTTTCTGAAGCTTTCTTT,CASSITGFSEAFF
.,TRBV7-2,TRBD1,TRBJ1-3,TGTGCCAGCAGCTTAGGACAGGGACTGGGCTCTGGAAACACCATATATTTT,CASSLGQGLGSGNTIYF
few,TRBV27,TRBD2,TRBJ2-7,TGTGCCAGCAGTCCCCTCTCGGGACTAGGGGTCTACGAGCAGTACTTC,CASSPLSGLGVYEQYF
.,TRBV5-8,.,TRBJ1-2,TGTGCCAGCAGCTCCATCGCAGTCAGGACAGAAAACGACTATGGCTACACCTTC,CASSSIAVRTENDYGYTF
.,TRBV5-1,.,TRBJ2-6,TGCGCCAGCAGCTTGGCCGGAGCACCTGGGGCCAACGTCCTGACTTTC,CASSLAGAPGANVLTF
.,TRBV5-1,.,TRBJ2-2,TGCGCCAGCAGCTTGGCGGCTTCGCCGGGCACCGGGGAGCTGTTTTTT,CASSLAASPGTGELFF
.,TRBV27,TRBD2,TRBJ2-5,TGTGCCAGCAGTCCGAGACTAGCCCTGGGGGAGACCCAGTACTTC,CASSPRLALGETQYF
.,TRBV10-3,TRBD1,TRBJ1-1,TGTGCCATCAGTTACGGACAGGTGGGGGACACTGAAGCTTTCTTT,CAISYGQVGDTEAFF
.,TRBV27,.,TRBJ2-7,TGTGCCAGCAGTTTACGAGGGTCCGAGCAGTACTTC,CASSLRGSEQYF
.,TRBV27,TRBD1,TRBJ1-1,TGTGCCAGCAGACAGGGGGACACTGAAGCTTTCTTT,CASRQGDTEAFF
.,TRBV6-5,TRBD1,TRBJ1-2,TGTGCCAGCACCCAGGGACAGGGTTACTATGGCTACACCTTC,CASTQGQGYYGYTF
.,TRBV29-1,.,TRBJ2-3,TGCAGCGTTGAAGCATCTACGCAGTATTTT,CSVEASTQYF
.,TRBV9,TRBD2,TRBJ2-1,TGTGCCAGCAGCCCGTCAGCCCCGGGAGGGTTCAATGAGCAGTTCTTC,CASSPSAPGGFNEQFF
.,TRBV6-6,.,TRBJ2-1,TGTGCCAGCAGTCCCCGACAGCCGCCCAACAATGAGCAGTTCTTC,CASSPRQPPNNEQFF
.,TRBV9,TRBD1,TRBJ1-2,TGTGCCAGCAGCCAGGGACAGGGCAACTATGGCTACACCTTC,CASSQGQGNYGYTF
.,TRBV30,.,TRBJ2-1,TGTGCCTGGAGTCACAACGGGTATGAGCAGTTCTTC,CAWSHNGYEQFF
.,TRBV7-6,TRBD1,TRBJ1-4,TGTGCCAGCAGCCGGACAGGGCCTAATGAAAAACTGTTTTTT,CASSRTGPNEKLFF
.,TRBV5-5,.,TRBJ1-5,TGTGCCAGCAGCTTGTCAGGGGTGGGGAATCAGCCCCAGCATTTT,CASSLSGVGNQPQHF
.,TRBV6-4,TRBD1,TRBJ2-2,TGTGCCAGCAGTGACCAACCCTTGACAGGGGCGAAGAGCGGGGAGCTGTTTTTT,CASSDQPLTGAKSGELFF
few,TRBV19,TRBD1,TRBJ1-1,TGTGCCAGTAGTAACAGGGGCTTGAACACTGAAGCTTTCTTT,CASSNRGLNTEAFF
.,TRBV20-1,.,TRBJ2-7,TGCAGTGCTAGCTTTTACGAGCAGTACTTC,CSASFYEQYF
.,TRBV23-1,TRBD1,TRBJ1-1,TGCGCCAGCAGTCAAACTTTGGACAGGGGATGGACTGAAGCTTTCTTT,CASSQTLDRGWTEAFF
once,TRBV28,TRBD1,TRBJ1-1,TGTGCCAGCTCGACGACAGGGAAGGGGGCTATGAACACTGAAGCTTTCTTT,CASSTTGKGAMNTEAFF
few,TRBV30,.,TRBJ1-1,TGTGCCTGGAGTGGGGCAGGCGGGGGTGAAGCTTTCTTT,CAWSGAGGGEAFF
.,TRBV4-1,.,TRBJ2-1,TGCGCCAGCAGCCAAGCCGGGCGGGATGAGCAGTTCTTC,CASSQAGRDEQFF
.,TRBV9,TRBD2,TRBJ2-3,TGTGCCAGCAGCGCTAGAGCCGGGACTAGTAACACAGATACGCAGTATTTT,CASSARAGTSNTDTQYF
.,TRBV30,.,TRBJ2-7,TGTGCCTGGCGGGCCGGGACTGGATACGAGCAGTACTTC,CAWRAGTGYEQYF
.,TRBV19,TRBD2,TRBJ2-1,TGTGCCAGTAGTCCGTTAGCGGGAGATACCTACAATGAGCAGTTCTTC,CASSPLAGDTYNEQFF
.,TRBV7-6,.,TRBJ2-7,TGTGCCAGCAGCCTGGAACTAGGAAAGCAGTACTTC,CASSLELGKQYF
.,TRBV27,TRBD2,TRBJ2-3,TGTGCCAGCAGTCGTATAGCGGGGAAGGCAGATACGCAGTATTTT,CASSRIAGKADTQYF
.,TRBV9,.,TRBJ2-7,TGTGCCAGCAGCGTAGGGAGAGGCCTCTCCTACGAGCAGTACTTC,CASSVGRGLSYEQYF
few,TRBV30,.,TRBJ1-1,TGTGCCTGCCTTACAGGGCGCGGAGCTTTCTTT,CACLTGRGAFF
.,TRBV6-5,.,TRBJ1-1,TGTGCCAGCAGTTACTCGGGGAGGACTGAAGCTTTCTTT,CASSYSGRTEAFF